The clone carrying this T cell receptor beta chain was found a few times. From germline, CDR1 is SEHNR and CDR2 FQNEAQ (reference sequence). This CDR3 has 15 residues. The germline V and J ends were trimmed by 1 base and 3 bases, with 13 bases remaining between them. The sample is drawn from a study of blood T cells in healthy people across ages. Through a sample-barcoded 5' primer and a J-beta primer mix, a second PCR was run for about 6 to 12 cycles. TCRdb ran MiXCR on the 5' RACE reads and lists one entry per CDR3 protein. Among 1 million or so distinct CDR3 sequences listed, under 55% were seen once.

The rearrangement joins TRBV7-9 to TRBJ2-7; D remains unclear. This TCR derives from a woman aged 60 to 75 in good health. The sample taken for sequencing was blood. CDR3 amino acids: CASSLVAGSHYEQYF. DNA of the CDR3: TGTGCCAGCAGCTTAGTCGCCGGCAGTCACTACGAGCAGTACTTC.